A selection of T cell receptor beta chains follows, all from one sample in a study of identical twins. TCRdb re-called the 5' RACE reads with MiXCR, one entry per CDR3 protein. The data contain around 500,000 distinct CDR3 sequences, 14% of them seen just once; the ten biggest clones take up 0.4% to 0.55%. These sequences were also reported in another study, on yellow fever vaccine responses in identical twins.

The source material was CD4+ T cells sorted from blood. These TCRs come from a woman aged 18-30 years in good health. The CDR3 runs from the conserved cysteine through the conserved F or W. A D gene is named only where the DNA matches it firmly. Not every row has a clone size; where given, it reads once, few, many or a size class.

abundance: -; v_gene: TRBV5-1; j_gene: TRBJ2-7; d_gene: -; CDR3aa: CASSLTVSSEQYF; CDR3nt: TGCGCCAGCAGCTTGACGGTTTCGAGCGAGCAGTACTTC
abundance: -; v_gene: TRBV3-1; j_gene: TRBJ1-6; d_gene: -; CDR3aa: CASSPAHNSPLHF; CDR3nt: TGTGCCAGCAGCCCCGCCCATAATTCACCCCTCCACTTT
abundance: -; v_gene: TRBV5-5; j_gene: TRBJ2-1; d_gene: TRBD2; CDR3aa: CASSPVKGGGPYNEQFF; CDR3nt: TGTGCCAGCAGCCCGGTTAAGGGCGGGGGGCCCTACAATGAGCAGTTCTTC
abundance: -; v_gene: TRBV11-2; j_gene: TRBJ1-1; d_gene: -; CDR3aa: CASSLRSPDTEAFF; CDR3nt: TGTGCCAGCAGCTTACGCAGCCCTGACACTGAAGCTTTCTTT
abundance: many; v_gene: TRBV11-2; j_gene: TRBJ2-2; d_gene: -; CDR3aa: CASSLGRLAYTGELFF; CDR3nt: TGTGCCAGCAGCTTGGGACGTCTAGCTTACACCGGGGAGCTGTTTTTT
abundance: -; v_gene: TRBV20-1; j_gene: TRBJ2-3; d_gene: -; CDR3aa: CSARVEDTQYF; CDR3nt: TGCAGTGCTAGGGTCGAAGATACGCAGTATTTT
abundance: -; v_gene: TRBV9; j_gene: TRBJ2-2; d_gene: TRBD2; CDR3aa: CASSVGSAGGTGELFF; CDR3nt: TGTGCCAGCAGCGTAGGTTCCGCGGGGGGCACCGGGGAGCTGTTTTTT
abundance: many; v_gene: TRBV5-1; j_gene: TRBJ2-1; d_gene: -; CDR3aa: CASSYGRGIDYNEQFF; CDR3nt: TGCGCCAGCAGCTACGGGCGGGGCATAGACTACAATGAGCAGTTCTTC
abundance: -; v_gene: TRBV7-6; j_gene: TRBJ2-7; d_gene: TRBD2; CDR3aa: CASSFTAGDYEQYF; CDR3nt: TGTGCCAGCAGCTTCACTGCGGGAGACTACGAGCAGTACTTC
abundance: few; v_gene: TRBV12-3/TRBV12-4; j_gene: TRBJ2-1; d_gene: -; CDR3aa: CASSFSSGFPFF; CDR3nt: TGTGCCAGCAGTTTTAGTTCCGGGTTCCCGTTCTTC
abundance: -; v_gene: TRBV6-1; j_gene: TRBJ1-2; d_gene: -; CDR3aa: CASSPGQTLFDGYTF; CDR3nt: TGTGCCAGCAGTCCTGGACAGACCCTATTCGATGGCTACACCTTC
abundance: few; v_gene: TRBV7-9; j_gene: TRBJ1-2; d_gene: -; CDR3aa: CASSSERGSYTF; CDR3nt: TGTGCCAGCAGCTCTGAGCGGGGGAGCTACACCTTC
abundance: few; v_gene: TRBV29-1; j_gene: TRBJ2-1; d_gene: TRBD2; CDR3aa: CSFLGSGSSYNEQFF; CDR3nt: TGCAGCTTTCTAGGAAGCGGGAGCTCCTACAATGAGCAGTTCTTC
abundance: few; v_gene: TRBV3-1; j_gene: TRBJ2-6; d_gene: -; CDR3aa: CASSRTGTPTSGANVLTF; CDR3nt: TGTGCCAGCAGCCGTACCGGGACACCAACTTCTGGGGCCAACGTCCTGACTTTC
abundance: many; v_gene: TRBV7-2; j_gene: TRBJ1-1; d_gene: -; CDR3aa: CASSLTGNTEAFF; CDR3nt: TGTGCCAGCAGCTTGACAGGGAACACTGAAGCTTTCTTT
abundance: few; v_gene: TRBV9; j_gene: TRBJ2-6; d_gene: -; CDR3aa: CASSVGQGGSTGANVLTF; CDR3nt: TGTGCCAGCAGCGTAGGTCAGGGAGGCTCCACTGGGGCCAACGTCCTGACTTTC
abundance: once; v_gene: TRBV28; j_gene: TRBJ2-2; d_gene: TRBD2; CDR3aa: CASSFPGLAGRDETGELFF; CDR3nt: TGTGCCAGCAGTTTCCCGGGACTAGCGGGGAGAGATGAAACCGGGGAGCTGTTTTTT
abundance: -; v_gene: TRBV4-1; j_gene: TRBJ1-1; d_gene: TRBD1; CDR3aa: CASSQAGTGVYSEAFF; CDR3nt: TGCGCCAGCAGCCAAGCGGGAACAGGGGTTTACTCTGAAGCTTTCTTT
abundance: -; v_gene: TRBV7-2; j_gene: TRBJ2-3; d_gene: TRBD2; CDR3aa: CASSRQAGGYDTQYF; CDR3nt: TGTGCCAGCAGCCGACAAGCGGGGGGATATGATACGCAGTATTTT
abundance: -; v_gene: TRBV7-9; j_gene: TRBJ2-1; d_gene: TRBD2; CDR3aa: CASSRGLAGRNEQFF; CDR3nt: TGTGCCAGCAGTCGCGGACTAGCGGGGAGAAATGAGCAGTTCTTC
abundance: few; v_gene: TRBV7-9; j_gene: TRBJ1-1; d_gene: TRBD1; CDR3aa: CASSPSGQGNTEAFF; CDR3nt: TGTGCCAGCAGCCCTTCGGGACAGGGGAACACTGAAGCTTTCTTT
abundance: -; v_gene: TRBV10-3; j_gene: TRBJ2-1; d_gene: -; CDR3aa: CAISESRGSAGSNEQFF; CDR3nt: TGTGCCATCAGTGAGTCGAGGGGAAGCGCAGGGAGCAATGAGCAGTTCTTC
abundance: few; v_gene: TRBV7-6; j_gene: TRBJ2-7; d_gene: TRBD2; CDR3aa: CASSLAGLASYEQYF; CDR3nt: TGTGCCAGCAGCTTAGCGGGACTAGCGTCGTACGAGCAGTACTTC
abundance: -; v_gene: TRBV18; j_gene: TRBJ2-7; d_gene: -; CDR3aa: CASSPLTGEGGEQYF; CDR3nt: TGTGCCAGCTCACCGCTGACGGGGGAAGGTGGCGAGCAGTACTTC
abundance: -; v_gene: TRBV29-1; j_gene: TRBJ2-7; d_gene: TRBD1; CDR3aa: CSVGIRQGYNEQYF; CDR3nt: TGCAGCGTTGGTATCCGACAGGGATACAATGAGCAGTACTTC
abundance: few; v_gene: TRBV24-1; j_gene: TRBJ2-1; d_gene: TRBD1; CDR3aa: CATGKRDRGLNEQFF; CDR3nt: TGTGCCACCGGGAAACGGGACAGGGGTCTCAATGAGCAGTTCTTC
abundance: -; v_gene: TRBV12-3/TRBV12-4; j_gene: TRBJ2-3; d_gene: TRBD2; CDR3aa: CASSFGTSGGTDTQYF; CDR3nt: TGTGCCAGCAGTTTCGGGACTAGCGGGGGCACAGATACGCAGTATTTT
abundance: -; v_gene: TRBV10-3; j_gene: TRBJ1-1; d_gene: -; CDR3aa: CAISDWGATMNTEAFF; CDR3nt: TGTGCCATCAGTGATTGGGGGGCGACTATGAACACTGAAGCTTTCTTT
abundance: few; v_gene: TRBV29-1; j_gene: TRBJ2-1; d_gene: TRBD2; CDR3aa: CSVKLAGGPPFF; CDR3nt: TGCAGCGTTAAACTAGCGGGGGGGCCTCCGTTCTTC
abundance: many; v_gene: TRBV5-1; j_gene: TRBJ2-3; d_gene: -; CDR3aa: CASSLTDPSTDTQYF; CDR3nt: TGCGCCAGCAGCTTGACAGACCCTAGCACAGATACGCAGTATTTT
abundance: -; v_gene: TRBV12-3/TRBV12-4; j_gene: TRBJ2-5; d_gene: -; CDR3aa: CASRDTGRETQYF; CDR3nt: TGTGCCAGCAGGGATACAGGTAGAGAGACCCAGTACTTC
abundance: -; v_gene: TRBV3-1; j_gene: TRBJ2-1; d_gene: -; CDR3aa: CASSLVRGNYNEQFF; CDR3nt: TGTGCCAGCAGCCTGGTGAGGGGGAACTACAATGAGCAGTTCTTC
abundance: -; v_gene: TRBV6-5; j_gene: TRBJ2-1; d_gene: -; CDR3aa: CASSYWPRSSYNEQFF; CDR3nt: TGTGCCAGCAGTTATTGGCCACGGAGCTCCTACAATGAGCAGTTCTTC
abundance: few; v_gene: TRBV10-3; j_gene: TRBJ2-5; d_gene: -; CDR3aa: CAIRTDSQETQYF; CDR3nt: TGTGCCATCAGGACGGACAGCCAAGAGACCCAGTACTTC
abundance: few; v_gene: TRBV7-8; j_gene: TRBJ2-2; d_gene: -; CDR3aa: CASSHGSVGGELFF; CDR3nt: TGTGCCAGCAGCCACGGGTCCGTGGGGGGGGAGCTGTTTTTT
abundance: few; v_gene: TRBV3-1; j_gene: TRBJ1-6; d_gene: -; CDR3aa: CASSQDGAGSPLHF; CDR3nt: TGTGCCAGCAGCCAAGATGGGGCAGGATCACCCCTCCACTTT
abundance: -; v_gene: TRBV20-1; j_gene: TRBJ2-5; d_gene: TRBD2; CDR3aa: CSAVKAGAQETQYF; CDR3nt: TGCAGTGCTGTCAAAGCGGGGGCTCAAGAGACCCAGTACTTC
abundance: -; v_gene: TRBV11-2; j_gene: TRBJ2-2; d_gene: -; CDR3aa: CASSLAVQVPGELFF; CDR3nt: TGTGCCAGCAGCTTAGCAGTACAGGTCCCCGGGGAGCTGTTTTTT
abundance: -; v_gene: TRBV7-8; j_gene: TRBJ2-7; d_gene: -; CDR3aa: CASSLVVWGGRFPYEQYF; CDR3nt: TGTGCCAGCAGCTTAGTCGTCTGGGGAGGCAGATTCCCCTACGAGCAGTACTTC
abundance: few; v_gene: TRBV10-2; j_gene: TRBJ2-5; d_gene: -; CDR3aa: CASSVLSQETQYF; CDR3nt: TGCGCCAGCAGTGTCCTTAGTCAGGAGACCCAGTACTTC
abundance: -; v_gene: TRBV10-3; j_gene: TRBJ2-2; d_gene: -; CDR3aa: CAISDPPPNTGELFF; CDR3nt: TGTGCCATCAGTGACCCCCCCCCTAACACCGGGGAGCTGTTTTTT
abundance: -; v_gene: TRBV20-1; j_gene: TRBJ2-2; d_gene: TRBD1; CDR3aa: CSARADRVTGELFF; CDR3nt: TGCAGTGCTAGGGCCGACAGGGTAACCGGGGAGCTGTTTTTT
abundance: few; v_gene: TRBV5-1; j_gene: TRBJ2-1; d_gene: -; CDR3aa: CASSVFSGARNEQFF; CDR3nt: TGCGCCAGCAGCGTATTTTCAGGGGCGCGGAATGAGCAGTTCTTC
abundance: few; v_gene: TRBV6-2/TRBV6-3; j_gene: TRBJ2-1; d_gene: -; CDR3aa: CASTSPPDEQFF; CDR3nt: TGTGCCAGCACCAGCCCCCCGGATGAGCAGTTCTTC
abundance: few; v_gene: TRBV6-1; j_gene: TRBJ1-1; d_gene: -; CDR3aa: CASKTNTEAFF; CDR3nt: TGTGCCAGCAAAACTAATACTGAAGCTTTCTTT
abundance: once; v_gene: TRBV7-8; j_gene: TRBJ2-7; d_gene: TRBD2; CDR3aa: CASRNGRLAGDEQYF; CDR3nt: TGTGCCAGCAGAAACGGAAGACTAGCGGGAGACGAGCAGTACTTC
abundance: -; v_gene: TRBV30; j_gene: TRBJ2-7; d_gene: TRBD2; CDR3aa: CAWNLAGSPSYEQYF; CDR3nt: TGTGCCTGGAATTTAGCGGGATCTCCCTCCTACGAGCAGTACTTC
abundance: few; v_gene: TRBV28; j_gene: TRBJ2-4; d_gene: TRBD1; CDR3aa: CASSVSGTGVGKNIQYF; CDR3nt: TGTGCCAGCAGTGTCTCCGGGACAGGGGTCGGCAAAAACATTCAGTACTTC
abundance: -; v_gene: TRBV7-3; j_gene: TRBJ1-6; d_gene: -; CDR3aa: CASSLTGDPGSPLHF; CDR3nt: TGTGCCAGCAGCTTAACTGGCGATCCGGGTTCACCCCTCCACTTT
abundance: few; v_gene: TRBV12-3/TRBV12-4; j_gene: TRBJ1-2; d_gene: -; CDR3aa: CASSLREPSNYGYTF; CDR3nt: TGTGCCAGCAGTTTGAGAGAACCCAGTAACTATGGCTACACCTTC